This TCR beta chain emerged from a study of blood T cell repertoires in COVID-19. Study-level background: Samples of COVID-19 (acute and convalescent) were obtained from the United States, Italy and Spain. Sources were T cells, B-cell-depleted T cells, or PBMCs; the material itself was cDNA or gDNA.

In the study's own analysis: Nucleated cell number was recorded as an estimate derived from reference gene primer amplification. Measured with immunoSEQ multiplex PCR; TCRdb has only the in-frame clones, and not every one. V, J and clone size derive from that table, while D and trimming were established from the DNA sequence. The data contain approximately 230,000 clones, roughly 82% of them singletons. V was cut by 0 bases and J by 0 bases, with 11 bases left in between. The CDR3 runs 16 residues. CDR1 and CDR2 from the germline V gene are SGHDN and FVKESK. Material: peripheral blood. The receptor comes from a woman of 80 years or more with active or convalescent COVID-19. The rearrangement joins TRBV14 to TRBJ1-1; tentative D call: TRBD1 (6 bases). The CDR3 DNA reads TGTGCCAGCAGCCAAGACTATGGACAGTTGAACACTGAAGCTTTCTTT. This gives the protein CASSQDYGQLNTEAFF.